This passage covers 25 T cell receptor beta chains from one sample sequenced in a study of blood T cells in healthy people across ages. A sample-barcoded 5' primer and a J-beta primer mix were used in a second PCR of roughly 7 to 12 cycles. Each CDR3 protein is one row after TCRdb ran MiXCR on the 5' RACE reads. The sample records roughly 500,000 distinct CDR3 sequences, about 25% being singletons. Sample: blood. The receptors stem from a woman in her seventies in good health.

Regarding this clonotype: One end of the junction fails to match germline, which may point to a read error. The V call is TRBV5-1, the J call TRBJ2-3; D might be TRBD1 (6 bases). CDR1 SGHRS and CDR2 YFSETQ come from the germline V gene. The CDR3 loop spans 14 amino acids. This CDR3 reads CASSFRDNTDTQYF. CDR3 coding DNA: TGTGCCAGCAGCTTCCGGGACAACACAGATACGCAGTATTTT.

This clonotype was recorded a few times. The gene calls are TRBV5-5 and TRBJ2-3; possible D gene TRBD1, 7 bases. Trimming removed 6 bases from V and 3 bases from J, with 20 bases in between. Per the germline V gene, CDR1 is SGHKS and CDR2 is YYEKEE (reference sequence). CDR3 length: 16 residues. CDR3 in DNA: TGTGCCAGCACCCCTCTACCGACAGGGACTACAGATACGCAGTATTTT. Its translation is CASTPLPTGTTDTQYF.

This clonotype showed up just a few times. The chain is built from TRBV6-5 and TRBJ2-1, with 8 positions matching TRBD2. CDR1 and CDR2 from the germline V gene are MNHEY and SVGAGI. The CDR3 length is 15 residues. V shed 7 bases, J shed 4 bases, and the junction held 9 bases outside the gene matches. CDR3 sequence (DNA): TGTGCCAGCACCCCCGGGAGGGGGTTATACAATGAGCAGTTCTTC. It yields the protein CASTPGRGLYNEQFF.

This clonotype was picked up a small number of times. The genes are TRBV6-6 and TRBJ2-4; 9 nucleotides align to TRBD1. The CDR3 is 15 residues long. After removal of 5 bases from V and 2 bases from J, the junction contained 4 bases not matched to a gene. Germline-derived CDR1 and CDR2 are MNHNY and SVGAGI (reference sequence). This CDR3 reads CASSGTGLSKNIQYF. Written as DNA, the CDR3 is TGTGCCAGCAGTGGGACAGGGCTTTCCAAAAACATTCAGTACTTC.

As regards this clonotype: The germline gene is not matched at one end of the junction; a read error may be the cause. The chain couples TRBV3-1 to TRBJ2-7; TRBD1 is a possible D gene (5 bases). CDR1 is LGHDT, CDR2 YNNKEL, per germline (reference sequence). The CDR3 loop spans 14 amino acids. The CDR3 region is CAGSQGTGVHEQYF. DNA for the CDR3: TGTGCCGGCAGCCAAGGAACAGGCGTCCACGAGCAGTACTTC.

The chain couples TRBV4-3 to TRBJ1-4; weak D call: TRBD1 (6 bases). The CDR3 covers 16 residues. V was trimmed by 4 bases and J by 5 bases, leaving 17 bases between them. The germline V gene has CDR1 LGHNA and CDR2 YSLEER. CDR3 sequence reads: CASSPRPWTDNEKLFF. The CDR3 DNA follows: TGCGCCAGCAGCCCCCGCCCTTGGACAGACAATGAAAAACTGTTTTTT.

This clonotype has a handful of counts. The chain combines TRBV20-1 with TRBJ2-1; 8 bases align to TRBD2. Germline V gene data show CDR1 as DFQATT and CDR2 as SNEGSKA (reference sequence). This CDR3 is 18 amino acids long. The ends lost 0 bases at V and 4 bases at J; junction bases unmatched: 14. The DNA for the CDR3 is TGCAGTGCTAGAGATCTAGGTAGCGGGGTTATCGGATACAATGAGCAGTTCTTC. Translation: CSARDLGSGVIGYNEQFF.

The chain recombines TRBV24-1 with TRBJ2-3; 8 bases fit TRBD2. V lost 11 bases, J lost 3 bases, and 9 bases stayed unmatched. Germline V lookup: CDR1 KGHDR, CDR2 SFDVKD. This CDR3 spans 14 amino acids. The CDR3 region has the DNA TGTGCCAGCAGCTACGGACTAGCAACAGATACGCAGTATTTT. It encodes CASSYGLATDTQYF.

There are a few counts of this clonotype. This rearrangement joins TRBV21-1 to TRBJ2-5; the DNA was not used to check the table's D call, TRBD1. TRBV21-1 is a recognized pseudogene. The CDR3 runs 15 residues. The CDR3 DNA reads as TGTGCCAGCAGCAAAAAGGGGCCGTACCAAGAGACCCAGTACTTC. Protein sequence: CASSKKGPYQETQYF.

This clonotype has only a few counts. The rearrangement joins TRBV10-3 to TRBJ1-1; 9 positions match TRBD1. The CDR3 is made up of 16 amino acids. V shed 5 bases, J shed 4 bases, and the junction held 11 bases outside the gene matches. Germline CDR1 and CDR2: ENHRY and SYGVKD. The CDR3 sequence: CAISTSWTGESTEAFF. CDR3 bases: TGTGCCATCAGTACCTCTTGGACAGGGGAGTCCACTGAAGCTTTCTTT.

CDR3 protein: CASSLTLDRYSYEQYF. CDR3 nucleotide sequence: TGTGCCAGCAGCTTGACTTTGGACAGGTACTCCTACGAGCAGTACTTC. The chain couples TRBV5-5 to TRBJ2-7; 7 bases map to TRBD1. J gave up 0 bases and V 1 base, and 7 bases lay outside the gene matches. The germline V gene has CDR1 SGHKS and CDR2 YYEKEE (reference sequence). This CDR3 has 16 amino acids. The full variable domain, with the rest looked up from reference TRBV5-5 and TRBJ2-7, is DAGVTQSPTHLIKTRGQQVTLRCSPISGHKSVSWYQQVLGQGPQFIFQYYEKEERGRGNFPDRFSARQFPNYSSELNVNALLLGDSALYLCASSLTLDRYSYEQYFGPGTRLTVT.

The chain has TRBV20-1 and TRBJ2-1, with 10 bases matching TRBD1. CDR3 length: 12 amino acids. The germline gives CDR1 DFQATT, CDR2 SNEGSKA (reference sequence). V trimming: 8 bases; J trimming: 8 bases; junction bases outside the gene matches: 6. CDR3 residues: CSMTGGRDEQFF. The CDR3 bases are TGCAGTATGACAGGGGGCCGGGATGAGCAGTTCTTC.

The V and J genes are TRBV20-1 and TRBJ2-5; 10 positions agree with TRBD2. The better agreement between TRBJ2-1 and the DNA end casts doubt on the J call. Looked up from germline, CDR1 is DFQATT and CDR2 is SNEGSKA (reference sequence). CDR3 length equals 14 residues. CDR3 amino acids: CSAISGGSLGEQFF. The CDR3 region has the DNA TGCAGTGCTATTAGCGGGGGGTCATTGGGTGAGCAGTTCTTC.

The chain is built from TRBV6-1 and TRBJ2-1; 8 positions agree with TRBD2. CDR1 MNHNS and CDR2 SASEGT come from the germline V gene. Trimming at V came to 6 bases and at J to 4 bases, leaving 14 bases not matched to a gene. The CDR3 has 17 amino acids. The CDR3 is CASRRRSGGTSYNEQFF. DNA of the CDR3: TGTGCCAGCAGGAGACGAAGCGGGGGCACCTCATACAATGAGCAGTTCTTC.

V is TRBV12-3 or TRBV12-4 and J is TRBJ1-1; no clear D. The CDR3 length is 15 residues. Trimming took 3 bases from V and 2 from J, leaving 13 bases between them. The CDR3 sequence is CASSFLKALNTEAFF. The CDR3 region has the DNA TGTGCCAGCAGTTTTTTAAAGGCCCTAAACACTGAAGCTTTCTTT.

This clonotype was detected only a few times. The chain links TRBV7-6 to TRBJ2-1; D gene ambiguous. CDR3 length: 16 amino acids. Between the trimmed V and J ends, which lost 5 bases and 0 bases, there was a span of 14 bases. Germline V gene data show CDR1 as SGHVS and CDR2 as FNYEAQ. The CDR3 spells CASSGEIWSSYNEQFF. CDR3 DNA: TGTGCCAGCAGCGGTGAGATTTGGAGCTCCTACAATGAGCAGTTCTTC. The whole variable domain, remainder taken from reference TRBV7-6 and TRBJ2-1, is GAGVSQSPRYKVTKRGQDVALRCDPISGHVSLYWYRQALGQGPEFLTYFNYEAQQDKSGLPNDRFSAERPEGSISTLTIQRTEQRDSAMYRCASSGEIWSSYNEQFFGPGTRLTVL.

The gene calls are TRBV6-5 and TRBJ1-1; no reliable D call. Per the germline V gene, CDR1 is MNHEY and CDR2 is SVGAGI. CDR3 length: 14 amino acids. V was pared by 2 bases and J by 4 bases, with 11 bases between. CDR3 region: CASSYGGAGTEAFF. CDR3 DNA: TGTGCCAGCAGTTACGGAGGAGCGGGCACTGAAGCTTTCTTT.

The V and J genes are TRBV20-1 and TRBJ2-5; 9 bases match TRBD2. The CDR3 has 17 amino acids. The V gene end was trimmed by 5 bases and the J gene end by 3 bases; junction bases not matched to a gene: 16. The germline CDR1 and CDR2 sequences are DFQATT and SNEGSKA (reference sequence). The CDR3 region is CSAFIIDLAGGEETQYF. The CDR3 DNA is TGCAGTGCTTTTATTATTGACTTGGCGGGGGGGGAAGAGACCCAGTACTTC.

The genes are TRBV5-1 and TRBJ2-2, with D uncertain. The CDR3 loop spans 14 amino acids. Germline loops: CDR1 SGHRS, CDR2 YFSETQ. The V gene lost 1 base and the J gene lost 5 bases, with 9 bases spanning the gap. The CDR3: CASSLSPQTGELFF. CDR3 bases: TGCGCCAGCAGCTTGAGTCCCCAGACCGGGGAGCTGTTTTTT.

The V gene is TRBV6-2 or TRBV6-3, the J gene TRBJ2-5; D unclear. CDR1 and CDR2 from the germline V gene are MNHEY and SVGEGT. The CDR3 covers 12 residues. The germline V and J ends were trimmed by 8 bases and 5 bases, with 12 bases remaining between them. This chain's CDR3 is CASGAISETQYF. The CDR3 DNA follows: TGTGCCAGCGGCGCAATCTCCGAGACCCAGTACTTC.

The rearrangement joins TRBV7-6 to TRBJ1-6; D is unclear. Looked up from germline, CDR1 is SGHVS and CDR2 is FNYEAQ. The V gene lost 6 bases and the J gene lost 6 bases, with 9 bases spanning the gap. This CDR3 is 13 amino acids long. CDR3: CASRGEGNSPLHF. The CDR3 DNA follows: TGTGCCAGCAGGGGTGAAGGTAATTCACCCCTCCACTTT. Variable domain in full (rest from reference TRBV7-6 and TRBJ1-6): GAGVSQSPRYKVTKRGQDVALRCDPISGHVSLYWYRQALGQGPEFLTYFNYEAQQDKSGLPNDRFSAERPEGSISTLTIQRTEQRDSAMYRCASRGEGNSPLHFGNGTRLTVT.

The chain is built from TRBV7-3 and TRBJ1-1; D unresolved. The CDR3 is 15 residues long. Trimming cost V 5 bases and J 5 bases, with 18 bases left between them. Germline V gene lookup returns CDR1 SGHTA and CDR2 FQGTGA. Here the CDR3 DNA reads TGTGCCAGCAGCCCCCAAGGCCCCTTGGGGACTGAAGCTTTCTTT. Its translation: CASSPQGPLGTEAFF.

The chain is built from TRBV20-1 and TRBJ2-5; 11 nucleotides agree with TRBD2. J gave up 9 bases and V 5 bases, and 14 bases lay outside the gene matches. The CDR3 totals 15 residues. Germline V lookup: CDR1 DFQATT, CDR2 SNEGSKA (reference sequence). Here the CDR3 DNA reads TGCAGTGCTGTCAGAACCGGGACTAGCGGAGGCGCCCAGTACTTC. It yields the protein CSAVRTGTSGGAQYF.

This clonotype has just a few counts. The junction and the germline gene differ at one end; a read error may be behind it. The chain links TRBV7-3 to TRBJ2-7; tentative D call: TRBD2 (5 bases). This CDR3 is 11 amino acids long. Germline V gives CDR1 SGHTA, CDR2 FQGTGA. In nucleotides, the CDR3 is TGTGCCTGCAGTTCGGGATCGGAGCAGTACTTC. Amino acids: CACSSGSEQYF.

This sequence joins TRBV7-2 and TRBJ2-1, with TRBD2 matching 7 bases. The V segment lost 4 bases and the J segment 4 bases; nucleotides outside the gene matches: 10. The germline V gene encodes CDR1 SGHTA and CDR2 FQGNSA. This CDR3 comprises 16 residues. CDR3 DNA sequence: TGTGCCAGCAGCTCGCGCGGGGGACTTGGGTACAATGAGCAGTTCTTC. Translation gives CASSSRGGLGYNEQFF.